These 10 T cell receptor beta chains came from one sample sequenced in a study of metastatic and nonmetastatic thyroid tumors. Ahead of thyroid surgery, no patient had received treatment of any kind. Using MiXCR, TCRdb re-called clones from the PCR reads. The repertoire holds 20,000 to 25,000 clones, with more than 15% as singletons. The sample was adjacent normal tissue. The receptors stem from a male donor with papillary thyroid cancer or a benign thyroid nodule (not recorded which). Some clones in this sample may be carry-over from other donors' samples.

This clone is medium-sized within its sample. In DNA form, the CDR3 reads TGTGCCAGCAGGGGACAGGGGGCCTGGGTGGATGAGCAGTACTTC. This codes for CASRGQGAWVDEQYF. The rearrangement joins TRBV6-1 to TRBJ2-7, with 12 bases that match TRBD1. Losses at the gene ends were 6 bases for V and 7 bases for J; bases not matched to a gene: 10. This CDR3 has 15 residues. CDR1 MNHNS and CDR2 SASEGT come from the germline V gene.

The table lists this clone with many counts. The rearrangement joins TRBV9 to TRBJ1-1; no definite D call. Per the germline V gene, CDR1 is SGDLS and CDR2 is YYNGEE. The CDR3 runs to 13 residues. Trimming cost V 1 base and J 3 bases, with 7 bases left between them. CDR3 DNA: TGTGCCAGCAGCGTATTGGCAGACACTGAAGCTTTCTTT. Amino acids: CASSVLADTEAFF.

This clone occurred a few times. Compared with germline, one end of the junction differs, possibly owing to a read error. The chain uses TRBV6-5 and TRBJ2-7; D is uncertain. This CDR3 is built from 11 residues. Germline CDR1 is MNHEY and CDR2 is SVGAGI. The CDR3 protein is CASINSYEQHF. The CDR3 DNA reads as TGTGCCAGCATTAACAGCTACGAGCAGCACTTC.

This clone was found many times. The chain combines TRBV12-3 or TRBV12-4 with TRBJ2-5; D remains ambiguous. CDR3 length: 15 amino acids. With 2 bases removed from V and 5 bases from J, the gap between germline ends came to 15 bases. The CDR3 DNA sequence: TGTGCCAGCAGTTTAAAAGGGTTCGGGTGGGAGACCCAGTACTTC. Residues: CASSLKGFGWETQYF.

The rearrangement links TRBV6-1 to TRBJ1-1; 8 bases are shared with TRBD1. The CDR3 loop spans 17 amino acids. The germline V gene encodes CDR1 MNHNS and CDR2 SASEGT. V gave up 3 bases and J gave up 8 bases; unmatched junction bases: 17. CDR3 DNA: TGTGCCAGCAGTGATCTTCTGGCAGGGGGCGCAAGGTGGGAAGCTTTCTTT. Encoded protein: CASSDLLAGGARWEAFF.

By its share, this clone is medium-sized. This sequence joins TRBV11-2 and TRBJ2-7; the match to TRBD1 covers 8 bases. Germline CDR1 is SGHAT and CDR2 is FQNNGV. Losses at the gene ends were 5 bases for V and 2 bases for J; bases not matched to a gene: 5. The CDR3 runs to 14 residues. This CDR3 is CASSATGEPYEQYV. The CDR3 DNA reads TGTGCCAGCAGCGCGACAGGGGAGCCCTACGAGCAGTACGTC.

In its sample, this clone is medium-sized. The J gene is TRBJ2-1, the V gene TRBV6-1, with 14 bases lining up with TRBD2. V shed 6 bases, J shed 4 bases, and the junction held 8 bases outside the gene matches. Germline V gene data show CDR1 as MNHNS and CDR2 as SASEGT. The CDR3 covers 17 residues. CDR3 coding DNA: TGTGCCAGCAGGGATCGACTAGCGGGAGGGGTTTACAATGAGCAGTTCTTC. Its translation is CASRDRLAGGVYNEQFF.

The chain has TRBV11-1 and TRBJ2-3; 9 bases match TRBD1. There are 16 residues in the CDR3. J lost 8 bases, V lost 5 bases, and 14 bases had no gene match. Germline V gives CDR1 SGHAT, CDR2 FQDESV (reference sequence). Here the CDR3 DNA reads TGTGCCAGCAGCCTAACCGGGACAGGGAACCGCTCTACGCAGTATTTT. This translates into CASSLTGTGNRSTQYF.

There are many counts of this clone. V gene TRBV3-1 combines with J gene TRBJ1-2; 10 bases map to TRBD1. Germline CDR1 reads LGHDT; CDR2 reads YNNKEL (reference sequence). J lost 0 bases, V lost 0 bases, and 7 bases had no gene match. This CDR3 spans 18 amino acids. The CDR3 sequence: CASSQESGQGWTNYGYTF. The CDR3 DNA sequence: TGTGCCAGCAGCCAAGAATCGGGACAGGGGTGGACTAACTATGGCTACACCTTC.

Within the sample, this clone is medium-sized. The chain recombines TRBV6-6 with TRBJ2-7, with D unresolved. The CDR3 contains 13 residues. The germline gives CDR1 MNHNY, CDR2 SVGAGI (reference sequence). Trimming shortened V by 0 bases and J by 7 bases, and 10 bases separated the two germline ends. The CDR3 loop reads CASSYSPLTEQYV. CDR3 nucleotide sequence: TGTGCCAGCAGTTACTCCCCCCTAACGGAGCAGTACGTC.